A selection of T cell receptor beta chains follows, all from one sample in a study of OX40 agonist ivuxolimab in advanced cancers. The table came from immunoSEQ multiplex PCR; TCRdb's copy has only in-frame clones and leaves some out. The sample lists 20,000 to 25,000 clones, 75% to 95% occurring once. The starting material was CD4+ or CD8+ T cells sorted from blood, obtained in a trial of the OX40 agonist ivuxolimab. These receptors were taken from an adult with an advanced solid tumor such as melanoma, head and neck, liver or kidney cancer. The CDR3 runs from the conserved cysteine through the conserved F or W. A D gene is named only where the DNA matches it firmly. Clone sizes are given selectively: once, few, many, or a class where the clone is expanded.

>TRBJ2-1|NA|TRBV7-2|NA
TGTGCCAGCAGCTTAGGTGGTCTAGGTTACAATGAGCAGTTCTTC
CASSLGGLGYNEQFF
>TRBJ2-7|NA|TRBV19|NA
TGTGCCAGTAGTTTCGGGGAAAACTACGAGCAGTACTTC
CASSFGENYEQYF
>TRBJ2-7|TRBD2|TRBV4-1|NA
TGCGCCAGCAGCCAAGATTCAGGGCTAGCGGGGTTCGAGCAGTACTTC
CASSQDSGLAGFEQYF
>TRBJ1-6|TRBD1|TRBV18|NA
TGTGCCAGCTCACCACCTGGGACAGGGGTGTATAATTCACCCCTCCACTTT
CASSPPGTGVYNSPLHF
>TRBJ1-4|TRBD1|TRBV4-1|NA
TGCGCCAGCAGCCCTCAGGGGGGAACTAATGAAAAACTGTTTTTT
CASSPQGGTNEKLFF
>TRBJ2-2|NA|TRBV27|NA
TGTGCCAGCAGTACCGGTCGCACGATGTTTTTT
CASSTGRTMFF
>TRBJ2-2|NA|TRBV19|NA
TGTGCCAGTAGTGTAGGTGGGGAGCTGTTTTTT
CASSVGGELFF
>TRBJ2-1|TRBD2|TRBV7-2|once
TGTGCCAGCAGCTTAGATGGAGCTAGCGGTAGGTCCTACAATGAGCAGTTCTTC
CASSLDGASGRSYNEQFF
>TRBJ1-1|NA|TRBV4-1|NA
TGCGCCAGCAGCCAAGATTCGACTTGGGGGGTGATGAACACTGAAGCTTTCTTT
CASSQDSTWGVMNTEAFF
>TRBJ2-7|NA|TRBV27|NA
TGTGCCAGCAGTCGGTCCCCCGGGGGCGCCGAGCAGTACTTC
CASSRSPGGAEQYF
>TRBJ2-7|TRBD1|TRBV7-8|NA
TGTGCCAGCAGCAGAGACAGGGTCGAGCAGTACTTC
CASSRDRVEQYF
>TRBJ2-7|TRBD2|TRBV11-2|few
TGTGCCAGCAGCTTAGAGGGGTGGGGACTAGCGGGCTGGGAGCAGTACTTC
CASSLEGWGLAGWEQYF
>TRBJ2-1|NA|TRBV7-9|once
TGTGCCAGCAGCGGGCCCAGCTCCTACAATGAGCAGTTCTTC
CASSGPSSYNEQFF
>TRBJ2-7|TRBD1|TRBV4-1|NA
TGCGCCAGCAGCCTAAACAGGGGGCAAAACGAGCAGTACTTC
CASSLNRGQNEQYF
>TRBJ2-7|NA|TRBV19|NA
TGTGCCAGTAGTTTCCCCCTCGACAGTTCTCTGTTCGAGCAGTACTTC
CASSFPLDSSLFEQYF
>TRBJ2-7|TRBD1|TRBV4-1|NA
TGCGCCAGCAGCCAGGCCGGGACAGCTTTCTACGAGCAGTACTTC
CASSQAGTAFYEQYF
>TRBJ2-7|NA|TRBV27|few
TGTGCCAGCAGTCCCGGGACTCCGGGGATGTACGAGCAGTACTTC
CASSPGTPGMYEQYF
>TRBJ2-7|TRBD2|TRBV7-8|NA
TGTGCCAGCGGGATTTTAGGTCTAGCGGGGGGAGAGCAGTACTTC
CASGILGLAGGEQYF